The TCR beta chain under discussion was sequenced for a study of T cells in Graves' hyperthyroidism and ophthalmopathy. Using RNA transcripts as the source, TCR beta CDR3 regions were amplified. The TCR CDR3 first-round RT-PCR relied on the HTBI primer set. TCRdb re-called the multiplex PCR reads through MiXCR, storing one row per CDR3 protein. The top ten hold over 25% of the sample, which has 350,000 to 450,000 distinct CDR3 sequences, 11% to 15% seen once. Together with thyroid ultrasound, orbital computed tomography, serum thyroxine and TRAb, clinical symptoms were used for diagnoses. From roughly 9.2 ml of fresh peripheral blood, PBMCs were isolated. This clonotype was seen more than once but under ten times. This CDR3 spans 13 amino acids. The germline V gene encodes CDR1 LNHDA and CDR2 SQIVND (reference sequence). V was trimmed by 5 bases and J by 1 base, leaving 8 bases between them.

V gene TRBV19 combines with J gene TRBJ1-1, with D maybe TRBD1 (5 bases). The material sequenced was blood. This receptor was taken from a man aged 45 to 65 with Graves' ophthalmopathy. CDR3 nucleotides: TGTGCCAGTAGTGTCAGGGCGAACACTGAAGCTTTCTTT. Residues: CASSVRANTEAFF.